These 2 T cell receptor beta chains were all obtained from the same sample, sequenced in a study of Graves' ophthalmopathy and Graves' hyperthyroidism (dated by TCRdb to the late 2010s). Reads for this sample came from an Illumina HiSeq 2000. For repertoire sequencing, the TCR beta CDR3 regions were amplified from RNA transcripts. HTBI primers and the Qiagen OneStep RT-PCR kit were used in a first-round RT-PCR, which was followed by a second-round multiplex PCR, size selection and purification. TCRdb's own reprocessing of the public reads used fastp at Q25 and MiXCR and kept productive beta chains. Identical CDR3 proteins give one entry, which carries the most common genes and DNA. The sample table lists approximately 1.2 million distinct CDR3 sequences, roughly two fifths of them with a count of one. The ten largest clonotypes hold around 10% of the sample. Material: peripheral blood or thyroid tissue (not recorded which). All receptors derive from an adult man with Graves' hyperthyroidism.

This clonotype has ten or more counts. The chain uses TRBV7-2 and TRBJ2-7, with 8 bases lining up with TRBD2. The V gene's germline CDR1 is SGHTA and CDR2 FQGNSA. Germline trimming cut 7 bases from V and 2 bases from J; bases unmatched to any gene: 22. The CDR3 runs to 19 residues. DNA of the CDR3: TGTGCCAGCACCCTAAGCGGGCCTTCGAGACTAGCGCCAACCTACGAGCAGTACTTC. Translation gives CASTLSGPSRLAPTYEQYF. Full variable domain (outside the CDR3, taken from reference TRBV7-2 and TRBJ2-7): GAGVSQSPSNKVTEKGKDVELRCDPISGHTALYWYRQSLGQGLEFLIYFQGNSAPDKSGLPSDRFSAERTGGSVSTLTIQRTQQEDSAVYLCASTLSGPSRLAPTYEQYFGPGTRLTVT.

The rearrangement links TRBV7-8 to TRBJ1-2; D is uncertain. The V end was cut by 5 bases, the J end by 6 bases, with 22 bases between. Germline CDR1 is SGHVS and CDR2 is FQNEAQ. This CDR3 spans 16 amino acids. The CDR3 here is CASSLPGTLGFNGYTF. DNA for the CDR3: TGTGCCAGCAGCCTCCCTGGCACCCTCGGTTTTAATGGCTACACCTTC. Using reference TRBV7-8 and TRBJ1-2 for the parts outside the CDR3, the full variable domain is GAGVSQSPRYKVAKRGQDVALRCDPISGHVSLFWYQQALGQGPEFLTYFQNEAQLDKSGLPSDRFFAERPEGSVSTLKIQRTQQEDSAVYLCASSLPGTLGFNGYTFGSGTRLTVV.